These 27 T cell receptor beta chains were all obtained from the same sample, sequenced in a study of CD8+CD57+ T cells in acquired aplastic anemia. Selection for sequencing was limited to patients who had shown CD8+CD57+ cell expansion by flow cytometry. Genomic DNA was employed as the template in profiling TCR beta VDJ and CDR3. TCRdb used MiXCR to reprocess the reads, holding one entry per CDR3 protein. Here the sample spans 150,000 or so distinct CDR3 sequences, approximately 51% being singletons. Input material: sorted CD4+, CD8+, or CD8+CD57+ T cells (not recorded which) from PBMCs. Receptors were obtained from a human donor with aplastic anemia.

Many counts were recorded for this clonotype. This chain uses TRBV5-1 with TRBJ2-3; D unresolved. Looked up from germline, CDR1 is SGHRS and CDR2 is YFSETQ. This CDR3 spans 12 amino acids. The V end lost 7 bases, the J end lost 5 bases, and 11 bases lay between the germline ends. DNA for the CDR3: TGCGCCAGCTCTCTGGTTGGAGATACGCAGTATTTT. Translation: CASSLVGDTQYF.

This sequence joins TRBV4-1 and TRBJ2-3; 11 nucleotides agree with TRBD2. The junction had 12 bases not matched to a gene; V was cut back by 0 bases and J by 4 bases. The CDR3 is 19 amino acids. Germline lookup yields CDR1 MGHRA and CDR2 YSYEKL. The CDR3 DNA reads as TGCGCCAGCAGCCAAGATGGGCTAGCGGGGGGCCAGGGGGCAGATACGCAGTATTTT. Translation: CASSQDGLAGGQGADTQYF.

There are a few counts of this clonotype. The chain combines TRBV7-2 with TRBJ1-6; D remains unclear. The CDR3 runs 13 residues. The V gene lost 5 bases and the J gene lost 10 bases, with 12 bases spanning the gap. Per germline, CDR1 SGHTA and CDR2 FQGNSA. The CDR3 loop reads CASSATMGSPLHF. The CDR3 DNA follows: TGTGCCAGCAGCGCCACAATGGGATCACCCCTCCACTTT.

This clonotype was observed a handful of times. This rearrangement joins TRBV12-3 or TRBV12-4 to TRBJ1-1; D call uncertain. V lost 4 bases, J lost 1 base, and 10 bases lay in between. The CDR3 spans 14 residues. Written as DNA, the CDR3 is TGTGCCAGCAGTTACCGGGCGGCGAACACTGAAGCTTTCTTT. Translated: CASSYRAANTEAFF.

As regards this clonotype: This could be a read error, since a much larger clone is one nucleotide away. The chain joins TRBV6-2 or TRBV6-3 to TRBJ2-3; 8 positions match TRBD1. This CDR3 spans 16 amino acids. V lost 11 bases and J lost 3; bases outside the gene matches: 16. Looked up from germline, CDR1 is MNHEY and CDR2 is SVGEGT. The CDR3 loop reads CAGTYGFGQGTDTQYF. The DNA for the CDR3 is TGTGCCGGCACTTACGGATTCGGACAGGGAACAGATACGCAGTATTTT.

This clonotype was detected ten times or more. The chain carries TRBV2 and TRBJ2-1; 7 positions match TRBD1. The CDR3 runs 16 residues. Germline V gene lookup returns CDR1 SNHLY and CDR2 FYNNEI. Unmatched junction bases numbered 4, after V lost 2 bases and J lost 0 bases. CDR3: CASSEKTGSSYNEQFF. CDR3 in DNA: TGTGCCAGCAGTGAAAAGACAGGGAGCTCCTACAATGAGCAGTTCTTC.

This clonotype came up many times. This chain connects TRBV20-1 to TRBJ1-5; D gene ambiguous. The CDR3 is 14 residues long. Deletions cut 3 bases from V and 2 bases from J, with 11 bases between. Germline V lookup: CDR1 DFQATT, CDR2 SNEGSKA (reference sequence). In DNA form, the CDR3 reads TGCAGTGCTAGCCCCGGGAGGGGCAATCAGCCCCAGCATTTT. Protein: CSASPGRGNQPQHF.

This clonotype was seen more than once but under ten times. V and J are TRBV29-1 and TRBJ2-7; D is uncertain. The V end lost 0 bases, the J end lost 0 bases, and 12 bases lay between the germline ends. This CDR3 contains 15 residues. The germline gives CDR1 SQVTM, CDR2 ANQGSEA. This chain's CDR3 is CSVEDLRVGSYEQYF. The CDR3, as DNA: TGCAGCGTTGAAGATCTGCGAGTTGGCTCCTACGAGCAGTACTTC.

The chain recombines TRBV9 with TRBJ1-1; D unclear. Per germline, CDR1 SGDLS and CDR2 YYNGEE. V dropped 1 base and J dropped 3 bases, with 13 bases sitting between them. This CDR3 spans 15 amino acids. CDR3 amino acids: CASSVSSQEYTEAFF. The CDR3 region has the DNA TGTGCCAGCAGCGTAAGTAGTCAGGAGTACACTGAAGCTTTCTTT. Full variable domain (missing parts from reference TRBV9 and TRBJ1-1): DSGVTQTPKHLITATGQRVTLRCSPRSGDLSVYWYQQSLDQGLQFLIQYYNGEERAKGNILERFSAQQFPDLHSELNLSSLELGDSALYFCASSVSSQEYTEAFFGQGTRLTVV.

The V gene is TRBV30, the J gene TRBJ1-2; 7 bases map to TRBD1. Germline V gene lookup returns CDR1 GTSNPN and CDR2 SVGIG (reference sequence). There are 13 residues in the CDR3. V lost 5 bases, J lost 2 bases, and 5 bases stayed unmatched. CDR3 DNA sequence: TGTGCCTGGCGGTTACAGGGGAACTATGGCTACACCTTC. Its translation is CAWRLQGNYGYTF.

This clonotype was counted between two and nine times. The chain employs TRBV4-3 and TRBJ1-3; 7 bases agree with TRBD1. The CDR3 totals 18 residues. Germline trimming cut 0 bases from V and 0 bases from J; bases unmatched to any gene: 8. Germline CDR1 is LGHNA and CDR2 is YSLEER. This chain's CDR3 is CASSQDLQGPVSGNTIYF. CDR3 DNA sequence: TGCGCCAGCAGCCAAGATTTACAGGGGCCAGTCTCTGGAAACACCATATATTTT.

This chain connects TRBV10-3 to TRBJ1-6; tentative D call: TRBD1 (6 bases). V dropped 10 bases and J dropped 13 bases, with 20 bases sitting between them. Germline CDR1 ENHRY, CDR2 SYGVKD. The CDR3 has 13 amino acids. The CDR3 sequence: CATQQGADKPLHF. CDR3 DNA sequence: TGTGCCACACAACAGGGAGCCGACAAGCCCCTCCACTTT.

This clonotype was counted ten times or more. The V call is TRBV12-3 or TRBV12-4, the J call TRBJ1-1, with TRBD1 matching 7 bases. This CDR3 is 14 amino acids long. V shed 5 bases and J 1 base; nucleotides not matched to a gene: 4. The CDR3 sequence is CASSPTGENTEAFF. The CDR3 nucleotides read TGTGCCAGCAGTCCTACAGGGGAGAACACTGAAGCTTTCTTT.

There are many counts of this clonotype. The rearrangement links TRBV20-1 to TRBJ2-5; 8 nucleotides align to TRBD1. Trimming removed 6 bases from V and 2 bases from J; junction bases left unmatched: 5. CDR3 length equals 13 residues. The germline V gene encodes CDR1 DFQATT and CDR2 SNEGSKA (reference sequence). CDR3 sequence (DNA): TGCAGTGCCACCGGACAGGGTCAAGAGACCCAGTACTTC. Protein: CSATGQGQETQYF.

This clonotype was seen many times. The rearrangement uses TRBV10-3 and TRBJ2-3, with D tentatively TRBD1 or TRBD2 (6 bases each). The CDR3 extends over 14 amino acids. Germline assignment: CDR1 ENHRY and CDR2 SYGVKD. Trimming removed 3 bases from V and 5 bases from J, with 12 bases in between. CDR3 protein: CAISDGRGVDTQYF. The DNA of the CDR3 is TGTGCCATCAGTGATGGTAGGGGGGTAGATACGCAGTATTTT.

This clonotype was observed at least ten times. This chain links TRBV19 with TRBJ1-6, with no clear D. V was cut by 3 bases and J by 8 bases, with 8 bases left in between. Germline V gene lookup returns CDR1 LNHDA and CDR2 SQIVND (reference sequence). The CDR3 has 13 residues. Here the CDR3 reads CASSISRDSPLHF. The DNA of the CDR3 is TGTGCCAGTAGTATTTCGCGGGATTCACCCCTCCACTTT.

The V gene is TRBV11-1, the J gene TRBJ2-7; TRBD2 agrees at 11 bases. This CDR3 is built from 16 residues. V trimming: 5 bases; J trimming: 4 bases; junction bases outside the gene matches: 10. Germline CDR1 SGHAT, CDR2 FQDESV (reference sequence). The CDR3 sequence: CASSAGPSGGTYEQYF. CDR3 in DNA: TGTGCCAGCAGCGCCGGACCTAGCGGGGGGACGTACGAGCAGTACTTC.

This clonotype was seen repeatedly, ten times or more. The chain joins TRBV6-1 to TRBJ1-1; D call uncertain. The CDR3 contains 12 residues. Looked up from germline, CDR1 is MNHNS and CDR2 is SASEGT. The V end was cut by 0 bases, the J end by 8 bases, with 7 bases between. In DNA, the CDR3 is TGTGCCAGCAGTGAAGCGCTTAGAGAAGCTTTCTTT. As protein: CASSEALREAFF.

The chain combines TRBV12-3 or TRBV12-4 with TRBJ2-3; D gene uncertain. The CDR3 has 15 amino acids. The germline V and J ends were trimmed by 0 bases and 0 bases, with 7 bases remaining between them. CDR3 coding DNA: TGTGCCAGCAGTTTAGCGGTGGCTAGCACAGATACGCAGTATTTT. Its protein product is CASSLAVASTDTQYF.

This clonotype was seen more than once but under ten times. The genes are TRBV2 and TRBJ2-5; 9 positions match TRBD2. The V segment lost 0 bases and the J segment 1 base; nucleotides outside the gene matches: 0. CDR3 length equals 15 residues. Germline V lookup: CDR1 SNHLY, CDR2 FYNNEI. The CDR3 is CASSEARGGQETQYF. The CDR3 region has the DNA TGTGCCAGCAGTGAAGCGCGGGGGGGCCAAGAGACCCAGTACTTC.

J is TRBJ1-6 and V is TRBV4-2; D perhaps matches TRBD1 (5 bases). Germline assignment: CDR1 LGHNA and CDR2 YNFKEQ. Deletions cut 4 bases from V and 7 bases from J, with 17 bases between. CDR3 length: 16 amino acids. DNA of the CDR3: TGTGCCAGCAGCCCAACGTGGGGCCAGCAGAATTCACCCCTCCACTTT. Its translation is CASSPTWGQQNSPLHF.

The rearrangement uses TRBV24-1 and TRBJ2-3; D gene ambiguous. Trimming pared 9 bases from V and 7 bases from J, leaving 16 bases between. This CDR3 is 13 amino acids long. Germline-derived CDR1 and CDR2 are KGHDR and SFDVKD. Here the CDR3 DNA reads TGTGCCACCCAACCCCAGGACGGGTATACGCAGTATTTT. Translation: CATQPQDGYTQYF.

Note on this clonotype: The CDR3 does not close with the conserved phenylalanine or tryptophan, likely indicating a read error. The rearrangement joins TRBV15 to TRBJ2-3; tentative D call: TRBD2 (5 bases). This CDR3 is 15 amino acids long. Per the germline V gene, CDR1 is LNHNV and CDR2 is YYDKDF (reference sequence). Trimming stripped 3 bases from V and 3 bases from J, with 13 bases between. The CDR3, as DNA: TGTGCCACCAGCAGGGACGAGGGCGGGACAGATACGCAGTATTTG. Protein sequence: CATSRDEGGTDTQYL.

At least ten counts were recorded for this clonotype. The chain combines TRBV9 with TRBJ2-2, with D unresolved. V lost 0 bases and J lost 4, with 13 bases in between. The CDR3 is 16 amino acids. CDR1 is SGDLS, CDR2 YYNGEE, per germline. In nucleotides, the CDR3 is TGTGCCAGCAGCGTAGTCCCGCCAGGTACCACCGGGGAGCTGTTTTTT. It is translated as CASSVVPPGTTGELFF.

A note on this clonotype: The missing conserved phenylalanine or tryptophan at the end of this CDR3 makes a read error likely. The V and J genes are TRBV7-2 and TRBJ2-2; TRBD1 might be the D (6 bases). From germline, CDR1 is SGHTA and CDR2 FQGNSA. Trimming shortened V by 6 bases and J by 2 bases, and 16 bases separated the two germline ends. This CDR3 is built from 16 residues. The CDR3 DNA sequence: TGTGCCAGCAGTTTCGCCCCACAGGGAAACACCGGGGAGCTGTTTCTT. This codes for CASSFAPQGNTGELFL.

This clonotype was picked up many times. The chain uses TRBV9 and TRBJ1-2, with TRBD1 matching over 10 bases. The CDR3 is 16 residues long. Germline-derived CDR1 and CDR2 are SGDLS and YYNGEE. V was pared by 4 bases and J by 8 bases, with 14 bases of the junction left unmatched. The CDR3 is CASSPLPGQGTGGYTF. The CDR3 DNA reads TGTGCCAGCAGCCCCCTACCGGGACAGGGGACCGGGGGCTACACCTTC.

In this sample, this clonotype turned up many times. This chain uses TRBV6-2 or TRBV6-3 with TRBJ2-7; 7 bases align to TRBD1. CDR1 is MNHEY and CDR2 is SVGEGT in the germline V gene. This CDR3 spans 13 amino acids. V lost 6 bases, J lost 2 bases, and 4 bases stayed unmatched. The CDR3 sequence is CASRQGFPYEQYF. CDR3 sequence (DNA): TGTGCCAGCAGACAGGGGTTCCCCTACGAGCAGTACTTC.